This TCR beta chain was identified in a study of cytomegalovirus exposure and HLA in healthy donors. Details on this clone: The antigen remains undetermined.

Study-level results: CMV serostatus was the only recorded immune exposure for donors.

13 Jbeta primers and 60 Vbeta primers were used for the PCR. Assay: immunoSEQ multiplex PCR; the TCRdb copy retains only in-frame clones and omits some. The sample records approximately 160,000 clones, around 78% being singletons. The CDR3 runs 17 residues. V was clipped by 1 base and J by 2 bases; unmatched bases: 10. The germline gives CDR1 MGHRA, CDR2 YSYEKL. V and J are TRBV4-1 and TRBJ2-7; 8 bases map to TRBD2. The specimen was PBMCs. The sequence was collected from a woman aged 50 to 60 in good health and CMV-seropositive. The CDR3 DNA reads TGCGCCAGCAGCCAAGCGGCTAGCGGGCTAAAGCCCTACGAGCAGTACTTC. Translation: CASSQAASGLKPYEQYF.